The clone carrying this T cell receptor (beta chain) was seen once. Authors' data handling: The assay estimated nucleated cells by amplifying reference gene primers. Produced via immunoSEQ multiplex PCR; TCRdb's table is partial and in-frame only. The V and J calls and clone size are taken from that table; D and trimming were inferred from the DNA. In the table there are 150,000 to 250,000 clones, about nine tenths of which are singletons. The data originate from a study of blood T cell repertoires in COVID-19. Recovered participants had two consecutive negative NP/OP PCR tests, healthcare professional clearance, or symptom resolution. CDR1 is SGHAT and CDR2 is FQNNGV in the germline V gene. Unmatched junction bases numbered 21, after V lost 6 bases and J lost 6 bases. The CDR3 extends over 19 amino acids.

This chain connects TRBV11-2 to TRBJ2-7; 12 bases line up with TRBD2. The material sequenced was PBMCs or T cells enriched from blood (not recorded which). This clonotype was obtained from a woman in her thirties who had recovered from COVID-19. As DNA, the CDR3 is TGTGCCAGCAGGACCTCGGACAGGCGGTGGCTAGCGGGGGGGAGCGAGCAGTACTTC. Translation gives CASRTSDRRWLAGGSEQYF.